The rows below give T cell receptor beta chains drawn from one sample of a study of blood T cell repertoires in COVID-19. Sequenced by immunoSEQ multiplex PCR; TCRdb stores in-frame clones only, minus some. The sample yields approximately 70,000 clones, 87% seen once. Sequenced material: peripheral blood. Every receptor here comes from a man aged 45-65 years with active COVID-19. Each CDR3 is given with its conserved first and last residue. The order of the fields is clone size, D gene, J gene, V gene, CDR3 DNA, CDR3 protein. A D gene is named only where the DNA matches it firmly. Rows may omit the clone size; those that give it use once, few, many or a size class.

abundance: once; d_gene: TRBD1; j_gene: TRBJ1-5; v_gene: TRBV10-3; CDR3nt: TGTGCCATCAGTCGGACAGGGGGGGAGCCCCAGCATTTT; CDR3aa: CAISRTGGEPQHF
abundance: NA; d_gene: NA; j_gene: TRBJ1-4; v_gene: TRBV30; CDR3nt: TGTGCCTGGAGTGTGACAGGTGCTAATGAAAAACTGTTTTTT; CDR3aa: CAWSVTGANEKLFF
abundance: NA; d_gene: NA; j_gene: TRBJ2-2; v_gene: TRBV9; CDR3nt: TGTGCCAGCAGCGCCTTAAAAACGAACACCGGGGAGCTGTTTTTT; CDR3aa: CASSALKTNTGELFF
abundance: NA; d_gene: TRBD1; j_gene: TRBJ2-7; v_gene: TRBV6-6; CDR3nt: TGTGCCAGTCGGACAGGGGCTGGCGAGCAGTACTTC; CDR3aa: CASRTGAGEQYF
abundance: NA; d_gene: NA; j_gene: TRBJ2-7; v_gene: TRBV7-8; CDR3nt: TGTGCCAGCAGTAGGGGGCGGGGGGCAGCCTACGAGCAGTACTTC; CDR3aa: CASSRGRGAAYEQYF
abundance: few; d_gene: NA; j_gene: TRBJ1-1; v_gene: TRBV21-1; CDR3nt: TGTGCCAGCAGCAAAGAGGGTCCGGGGATGAACACTGAAGCTTTCTTT; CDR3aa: CASSKEGPGMNTEAFF
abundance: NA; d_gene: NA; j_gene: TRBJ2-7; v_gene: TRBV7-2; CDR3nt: TGTGCCAGCAGCTTAGGGGTCAAGGGTCGACAGAACTACGAGCAGTACTTC; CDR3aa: CASSLGVKGRQNYEQYF
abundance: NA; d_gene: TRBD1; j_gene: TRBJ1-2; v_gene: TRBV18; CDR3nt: TGTGCCAGCTCCCCCGGCGGGACAGGGCTCTATGGCTACACCTTC; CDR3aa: CASSPGGTGLYGYTF
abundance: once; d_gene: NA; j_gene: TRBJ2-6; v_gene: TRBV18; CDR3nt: TGTGCCAGCGGAGGCGGCCCCTCAGGGGCCAACGTCCTGACTTTC; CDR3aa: CASGGGPSGANVLTF
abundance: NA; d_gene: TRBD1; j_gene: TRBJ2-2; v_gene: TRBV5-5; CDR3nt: TGTGCCAGCAGCTTGGCCAGGGGGCTCGGGGAGCTGTTTTTT; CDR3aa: CASSLARGLGELFF
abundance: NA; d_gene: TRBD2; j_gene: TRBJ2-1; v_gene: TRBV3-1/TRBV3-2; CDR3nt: TGTGCCAGCAGCCAAGAACGACTAGCGGGAGGGTGGCGCTATGAGCAGTTCTTC; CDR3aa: CASSQERLAGGWRYEQFF
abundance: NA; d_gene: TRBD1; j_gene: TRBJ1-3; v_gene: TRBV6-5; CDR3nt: TGTGCCAGCAGTTACTCGACAGGGTCTGGAAACACCATATATTTT; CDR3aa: CASSYSTGSGNTIYF
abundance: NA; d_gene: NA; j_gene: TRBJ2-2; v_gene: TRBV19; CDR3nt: TGTGCCAGTACCCAGACCAGGACAGAAAACACCGGGGAGCTGTTTTTT; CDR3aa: CASTQTRTENTGELFF
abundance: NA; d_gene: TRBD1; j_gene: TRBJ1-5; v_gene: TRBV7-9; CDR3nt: TGTGCCAGCAGCCTGATGGGACAGGGGAATCAGCCCCAGCATTTT; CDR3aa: CASSLMGQGNQPQHF
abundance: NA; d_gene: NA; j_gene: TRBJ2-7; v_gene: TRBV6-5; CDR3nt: TGTGCCAGCAGAGAGATAGCTGGCGAGCAGTACTTC; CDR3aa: CASREIAGEQYF